This T cell receptor (beta chain) originates from a study of T cells in Graves' hyperthyroidism and ophthalmopathy. Study-wide results and caveats: With a median lead of approximately 6 months before onset, the model predicted ophthalmopathy. Stable hyperthyroidism and ophthalmopathy were separated using 13 V-J signatures.

TCR beta CDR3 region amplification was performed from RNA transcripts. When the TCR CDR3 underwent first-round RT-PCR, the HTBI primer set was used. Each CDR3 protein is one row after TCRdb ran MiXCR on the multiplex PCR reads. The sample lists 450,000 to 700,000 distinct CDR3 sequences, around 42% occurring once. The study enrolled patients aged 18 to 65 with newly diagnosed hyperthyroidism of under 2 months' duration. The sample holds many counts of this clonotype. Antigen specificity is unknown. V lost 5 bases to trimming and J lost 2 bases; unmatched junction nucleotides: 3. Germline assignment: CDR1 MNHEY and CDR2 SVGEGT. The CDR3 sequence is 15 residues long.

V usage is TRBV6-2 or TRBV6-3 and J usage is TRBJ2-7; 13 bases map to TRBD2. The sample taken for sequencing was peripheral blood or thyroid tissue (not recorded which). The TCR originated in a woman under 30 with Graves' hyperthyroidism. CDR3 region: CASSIGLAGAYEQYF. CDR3 in DNA: TGTGCCAGCAGTATCGGACTAGCGGGGGCCTACGAGCAGTACTTC.